These 32 T cell receptor beta chains originate from one sample sequenced in a study of blood T cell repertoires in COVID-19. Sequencing used immunoSEQ multiplex PCR; TCRdb keeps in-frame clones, though not all of them. The sample records fewer than 350,000 clones, 75% to 90% being singletons. The sequenced material came from peripheral blood. The receptors here all came from a woman under 40 who had recovered from COVID-19.

The V and J genes are TRBV5-5 and TRBJ2-5; 7 positions match TRBD1. This CDR3 comprises 15 residues. V shed 0 bases and J 5 bases; nucleotides not matched to a gene: 7. Per germline, CDR1 SGHKS and CDR2 YYEKEE (reference sequence). As DNA, the CDR3 is TGTGCCAGCAGCTTGGGGGGGACAGCAGGGGAGACCCAGTACTTC. This translates into CASSLGGTAGETQYF.

On this clone itself: Other DNA sequences in the same sample also yield this CDR3. CDR3: CASSLGLSYEQYF. As DNA, the CDR3 is TGTGCCAGCAGCTTAGGACTCTCCTACGAGCAGTACTTC. The chain carries TRBV13 and TRBJ2-7; D remains ambiguous. The CDR3 is 13 residues long. V dropped 0 bases and J dropped 0 bases, with 3 bases sitting between them. Germline CDR1 and CDR2: PRHDT and FYEKMQ (reference sequence). The full variable domain, with the rest looked up from reference TRBV13 and TRBJ2-7, is AAGVIQSPRHLIKEKRETATLKCYPIPRHDTVYWYQQGPGQDPQFLISFYEKMQSDKGSIPDRFSAQQFSDYHSELNMSSLELGDSALYFCASSLGLSYEQYFGPGTRLTVT.

The genes are TRBV6-2 or TRBV6-3 and TRBJ1-5; D not certain. The germline gives CDR1 MNHEY, CDR2 SVGEGT. The ends were cut back, 4 bases at V and 7 bases at J, with 8 bases in the middle. The length of the CDR3 is 12 residues. The CDR3, as DNA: TGTGCCAGCAGTTTCGGCGGACAGCCCCAGCATTTT. Amino acids: CASSFGGQPQHF.

The V and J genes are TRBV19 and TRBJ2-1; 10 bases map to TRBD1. Germline-derived CDR1 and CDR2 are LNHDA and SQIVND (reference sequence). V was clipped by 6 bases and J by 3 bases; unmatched bases: 2. CDR3 length equals 14 residues. The CDR3 reads CASSRTGGYNEQFF. Written as DNA, the CDR3 is TGTGCCAGTAGCCGGACAGGGGGCTACAATGAGCAGTTCTTC.

On this clone: Its ends do not fully match the called genes, so a read error is possible. The CDR3 DNA sequence: TGTGCTAGCAGCCCAGGTGGCACCGGGGAGCTGTTTTTT. Encoded protein: CASSPGGTGELFF. The J gene is TRBJ2-2, the V gene TRBV7-7; D call uncertain. The CDR3 extends over 13 amino acids. From germline, CDR1 is SSHAT and CDR2 FNYEAQ (reference sequence).

The chain has TRBV5-5 and TRBJ2-7, with TRBD1 matching over 9 bases. CDR3 length equals 16 residues. Germline V lookup: CDR1 SGHKS, CDR2 YYEKEE (reference sequence). The V gene end was trimmed by 0 bases and the J gene end by 7 bases; junction bases not matched to a gene: 11. CDR3 amino acids: CASSLAWTGAMREQYF. DNA of the CDR3: TGTGCCAGCAGCTTGGCCTGGACAGGGGCTATGAGGGAGCAGTACTTC.

The chain couples TRBV5-5 to TRBJ2-5; 11 nucleotides align to TRBD1. The CDR3 has 16 amino acids. J lost 4 bases, V lost 6 bases, and 11 bases had no gene match. Per germline, CDR1 SGHKS and CDR2 YYEKEE (reference sequence). The CDR3 coding sequence is TGTGCCAGCACTATGCGAGGGACAGGGGGTGGAGAGACCCAGTACTTC. This encodes CASTMRGTGGGETQYF.

The chain links TRBV28 to TRBJ2-1; D is possibly TRBD2 (6 bases). Germline CDR1 MDHEN, CDR2 SYDVKM. V was pared by 5 bases and J by 0 bases, with 11 bases between. The CDR3 extends over 15 amino acids. In DNA, the CDR3 is TGTGCCAGCAGTGGGGGGAGGAGCTCCTACAATGAGCAGTTCTTC. Protein sequence: CASSGGRSSYNEQFF.

V and J are TRBV25-1 and TRBJ1-2; 9 bases line up with TRBD1. The germline V gene has CDR1 MGHDK and CDR2 SYGVNS. Trimming removed 6 bases from V and 4 bases from J; junction bases left unmatched: 3. The length of the CDR3 is 13 residues. The CDR3 coding sequence is TGTGCCAGCAGAAAGACAGGGGGCTATGGCTACACCTTC. The encoded protein is CASRKTGGYGYTF.

This clone was picked up a small number of times. The chain is built from TRBV5-4 and TRBJ2-3, with 8 positions matching TRBD1. CDR3 size: 16 residues. Germline V gives CDR1 SGHNT, CDR2 YYREEE (reference sequence). With V trimmed by 2 bases and J by 2 bases, 7 bases remained unmatched. DNA for the CDR3: TGTGCCAGCAGCTTCCTGGACAGGGTTTCCACAGATACGCAGTATTTT. Protein product: CASSFLDRVSTDTQYF.

This chain joins TRBV6-2 or TRBV6-3 and TRBJ1-5; D remains ambiguous. Germline-derived CDR1 and CDR2 are MNHEY and SVGEGT. Trimming shortened V by 2 bases and J by 6 bases, and 14 bases separated the two germline ends. The CDR3 sequence is 15 residues long. This CDR3 reads CASSYAAGLSQPQHF. In DNA, the CDR3 is TGTGCCAGCAGTTACGCCGCAGGATTGAGTCAGCCCCAGCATTTT.

The chain uses TRBV2 and TRBJ2-5; the match to TRBD1 covers 11 bases. Trimming took 6 bases from V and 7 from J; bases not matched to a gene: 7. Germline V gives CDR1 SNHLY, CDR2 FYNNEI. CDR3 length: 14 residues. CDR3 residues: CASRDRGLDGTQYF. CDR3 in DNA: TGTGCCAGCAGGGACAGGGGGCTCGATGGGACCCAGTACTTC.

This clone was recorded once. This chain joins TRBV5-4 and TRBJ2-1, with D hard to call. The CDR3 runs to 15 residues. CDR1 is SGHNT, CDR2 YYREEE, per germline (reference sequence). V gave up 2 bases and J gave up 0 bases, with 9 bases separating them. The CDR3 DNA sequence: TGTGCCAGCAGCTTAGATCTAAGCTCCTACAATGAGCAGTTCTTC. It is translated as CASSLDLSSYNEQFF.

The chain couples TRBV10-2 to TRBJ2-7, with 10 bases matching TRBD2. CDR1 is WSHSY, CDR2 SAAADI, per germline. The CDR3 extends over 15 amino acids. Losses at the gene ends were 2 bases for V and 0 bases for J; bases not matched to a gene: 1. CDR3 bases: TGCGCCAGCAGTGAGACTAGCGGGGTCTCCTACGAGCAGTACTTC. It is translated as CASSETSGVSYEQYF.

This chain connects TRBV6-5 to TRBJ1-2, with unresolved D. V was clipped by 8 bases and J by 7 bases, with 23 bases between them. Germline CDR1 MNHEY, CDR2 SVGAGI. The CDR3 runs to 15 residues. The DNA of the CDR3 is TGTGCCAGCTCCGACTTCACAATACACGGCGGTGGCTACACCTTC. This encodes CASSDFTIHGGGYTF.

V and J are TRBV10-2 and TRBJ1-1; possibly TRBD1 for D (5 bases). Germline CDR1 reads WSHSY; CDR2 reads SAAADI. Trimming removed 2 bases from V and 3 bases from J, with 16 bases in between. The CDR3 contains 16 residues. CDR3 sequence: CASSEGGGAGYTEAFF. The CDR3 DNA is TGCGCCAGCAGTGAGGGGGGAGGGGCCGGGTACACTGAAGCTTTCTTT.

The chain joins TRBV3-1 (or the pseudogene TRBV3-2) to TRBJ2-1, with 9 bases that match TRBD2. V lost 0 bases to trimming and J lost 5 bases; unmatched junction nucleotides: 2. Germline CDR1 and CDR2: LGHDT and YNNKEL (reference sequence). The CDR3 loop spans 15 amino acids. CDR3 nucleotide sequence: TGTGCCAGCAGCCAAGAAGCTAGCGGGGACAATGAGCAGTTCTTC. This sequence encodes CASSQEASGDNEQFF.

The V gene is TRBV27, the J gene TRBJ2-2; 12 nucleotides align to TRBD2. The CDR3 has 18 amino acids. J gave up 5 bases and V 2 bases, and 9 bases lay outside the gene matches. From germline, CDR1 is MNHEY and CDR2 SMNVEV (reference sequence). The CDR3 nucleotides are TGTGCCAGCAGTTTAACTAGCGGGGGGCCTACCTATACCGGGGAGCTGTTTTTT. Translated: CASSLTSGGPTYTGELFF.

V gene TRBV3-1 (or the pseudogene TRBV3-2) combines with J gene TRBJ1-2, with D perhaps matching TRBD1 (5 bases). CDR1 and CDR2 (germline): LGHDT, YNNKEL (reference sequence). Trimming took 1 base from V and 6 from J, leaving 9 bases between them. The CDR3 totals 13 residues. CDR3 sequence reads: CASSQGGVDGYTF. CDR3 nucleotides: TGTGCCAGCAGCCAAGGGGGGGTGGATGGCTACACCTTC.

The rearrangement joins TRBV28 to TRBJ1-1; TRBD1 matches 8 bases. Germline trimming cut 4 bases from V and 5 bases from J; bases unmatched to any gene: 6. CDR1 and CDR2 from the germline V gene are MDHEN and SYDVKM. This CDR3 has 14 amino acids. Here the CDR3 reads CASSSSGGRTEAFF. CDR3 in DNA: TGTGCCAGCAGTTCGTCAGGGGGCAGGACTGAAGCTTTCTTT.

This sequence joins TRBV19 and TRBJ1-2; 8 nucleotides align to TRBD1. From germline, CDR1 is LNHDA and CDR2 SQIVND (reference sequence). Germline trimming cut 8 bases from V and 9 bases from J; bases unmatched to any gene: 14. This CDR3 contains 14 residues. Written as DNA, the CDR3 is TGTGCCAGTGGCCAGGGGGCAGGGGCTCTTAGCTACACCTTC. This encodes CASGQGAGALSYTF. The complete variable domain, with remaining parts taken from reference TRBV19 and TRBJ1-2, reads DGGITQSPKYLFRKEGQNVTLSCEQNLNHDAMYWYRQDPGQGLRLIYYSQIVNDFQKGDIAEGYSVSREKKESFPLTVTSAQKNPTAFYLCASGQGAGALSYTFGSGTRLTVV.

V gene TRBV3-1 (or the pseudogene TRBV3-2) combines with J gene TRBJ2-5; 10 bases fit TRBD2. CDR3 length: 15 amino acids. Germline CDR1 and CDR2: LGHDT and YNNKEL (reference sequence). The V gene end was trimmed by 0 bases and the J gene end by 6 bases; junction bases not matched to a gene: 4. The CDR3 DNA sequence: TGTGCCAGCAGCCAAGATAGCGGGGGGCCCCAGACCCAGTACTTC. This sequence encodes CASSQDSGGPQTQYF.

The chain uses TRBV30 and TRBJ2-7, with TRBD1 identical over 9 bases. The J segment lost 2 bases and the V segment lost 2 bases, leaving 4 bases of the junction unmatched. This CDR3 region has 14 residues. The germline V gene has CDR1 GTSNPN and CDR2 SVGIG (reference sequence). CDR3 residues: CAWSPRQGAYEQYF. The CDR3 DNA reads as TGTGCCTGGAGTCCGCGACAGGGGGCCTACGAGCAGTACTTC.

This clone was seen a few times. The chain employs TRBV6-5 and TRBJ1-2; D might be TRBD1 (5 bases). The CDR3 runs to 15 residues. Germline CDR1 MNHEY, CDR2 SVGAGI. The ends were cut back, 6 bases at V and 3 bases at J, with 17 bases in the middle. CDR3 bases: TGTGCCAGCAGCCGTCGGGAGGGGCGGTACTATGGCTACACCTTC. Translated, it gives CASSRREGRYYGYTF.

About this clone itself: This specimen includes other DNA sequences encoding the same CDR3. This chain joins TRBV2 and TRBJ2-5, with 9 bases lining up with TRBD1. The V and J ends lost 6 bases and 3 bases, in that order; junction bases with no gene match: 2. The CDR3 has 13 amino acids. In germline, CDR1 is SNHLY, CDR2 FYNNEI. The chain's CDR3 is CASSRDREETQYF. CDR3 coding DNA: TGTGCCAGCAGCCGGGACAGGGAAGAGACCCAGTACTTC.

The chain uses TRBV5-4 and TRBJ2-2, with 8 bases identical to TRBD2. The CDR3 extends over 16 amino acids. The trim removed 4 bases at V and 7 bases at J, leaving 12 bases unmatched. Germline loops: CDR1 SGHNT, CDR2 YYREEE (reference sequence). As DNA, the CDR3 is TGTGCCAGCAGCCCGGTCGGTAGCGGGGTTGACGGGGAGCTGTTTTTT. This codes for CASSPVGSGVDGELFF. The entire variable domain, with the rest obtained from reference TRBV5-4 and TRBJ2-2, is as follows: ETGVTQSPTHLIKTRGQQVTLRCSSQSGHNTVSWYQQALGQGPQFIFQYYREEENGRGNFPPRFSGLQFPNYSSELNVNALELDDSALYLCASSPVGSGVDGELFFGEGSRLTVL.

The chain employs TRBV6-2 or TRBV6-3 and TRBJ1-1; D is ambiguous. The germline V gene encodes CDR1 MNHEY and CDR2 SVGEGT. V dropped 3 bases and J dropped 2 bases, with 10 bases sitting between them. The CDR3 extends over 14 amino acids. The CDR3 DNA reads as TGTGCCAGCAGTTATAATCCGGGTAACACTGAAGCTTTCTTT. Its translation: CASSYNPGNTEAFF.

The gene calls are TRBV9 and TRBJ2-1; TRBD1 agrees at 8 bases. Germline V gene lookup returns CDR1 SGDLS and CDR2 YYNGEE. V shed 0 bases, J shed 3 bases, and the junction held 2 bases outside the gene matches. The CDR3 loop spans 15 amino acids. Written as DNA, the CDR3 is TGTGCCAGCAGCGTAGGGGGACAGGTCTACAATGAGCAGTTCTTC. Its translation: CASSVGGQVYNEQFF.

This clone occurred a few times. CDR3 sequence: CASSMYPTGQGAFF. CDR3 coding DNA: TGTGCCAGTAGTATGTACCCAACAGGCCAGGGAGCTTTCTTT. This chain uses TRBV19 with TRBJ1-1; TRBD1 is a possible D gene (5 bases). Germline CDR1 and CDR2: LNHDA and SQIVND (reference sequence). The CDR3 consists of 14 residues. The germline V and J ends were trimmed by 3 bases and 10 bases, with 18 bases remaining between them.

This chain connects TRBV11-2 to TRBJ2-7, with 8 bases lining up with TRBD1. Germline V gives CDR1 SGHAT, CDR2 FQNNGV. CDR3 size: 17 residues. V was pared by 1 base and J by 4 bases, with 12 bases of the junction left unmatched. The CDR3 DNA reads TGTGCCAGCAGCTTAGGTTACCCAGACAGGGGACGGTACGAGCAGTACTTC. Translating it yields CASSLGYPDRGRYEQYF.

The chain combines TRBV5-1 with TRBJ2-1, with D maybe TRBD1 (7 bases). The CDR3 has 15 amino acids. Per the germline V gene, CDR1 is SGHRS and CDR2 is YFSETQ. Trimming stripped 0 bases from V and 9 bases from J, with 16 bases between. CDR3 sequence (DNA): TGCGCCAGCAGCTTGGGAGCGGGCCGGGACAGTGAGCAGTTCTTC. It encodes CASSLGAGRDSEQFF.

For this clone: The sample holds other DNA sequences that translate to the same CDR3. This chain joins TRBV5-4 and TRBJ2-7; 8 nucleotides align to TRBD1. CDR3 size: 13 residues. The V gene's germline CDR1 is SGHNT and CDR2 YYREEE (reference sequence). Germline trimming cut 3 bases from V and 3 bases from J; bases unmatched to any gene: 2. The CDR3 sequence: CASSSGQGYEQYF. CDR3 sequence (DNA): TGTGCCAGCAGCTCAGGACAGGGCTACGAGCAGTACTTC.